The 21 T cell receptor beta chains reported below all come from one sample, sequenced in a study of CD8+CD57+ T cells in acquired aplastic anemia. The use of genomic DNA as template underpinned the TCR beta VDJ and CDR3 profiling. TCRdb analysed the reads with MiXCR anew, one entry per CDR3 protein. Of about 54,000 distinct CDR3 sequences in the sample, around 60% were seen once. It was patients with CD8+CD57+ cell expansion by flow cytometry who were chosen for sequencing. Sequencing was performed on sorted CD4+, CD8+, or CD8+CD57+ T cells (not recorded which) from PBMCs. The source is a human donor with aplastic anemia.

The sample holds many counts of this clonotype. A much larger clone is a single base away; this may be a read error. This chain uses TRBV9 with TRBJ2-5; TRBD1 is a possible D gene (5 bases). There are 14 residues in the CDR3. Trimming took off 4 bases at V and 2 bases at J, with 12 bases between the two ends. Per germline, CDR1 SGDLS and CDR2 YYNGEE. CDR3 DNA sequence: TGTGCCAGCAGCCCCGGACACCGTCAAGAGACCCAGTACTTC. It codes for CASSPGHRQETQYF.

There are many counts of this clonotype. This chain links TRBV6-5 with TRBJ1-2, with D possibly being TRBD1 (5 bases). V lost 4 bases, J lost 1 base, and 10 bases lay in between. The CDR3 is 14 residues long. Germline assignment: CDR1 MNHEY and CDR2 SVGAGI. CDR3 DNA: TGTGCCAGCAGTTTCCGGGACGGTAACTATGGCTACACCTTC. As protein: CASSFRDGNYGYTF.

The rearrangement links TRBV2 to TRBJ1-4; D is unresolved. Trimming cost V 6 bases and J 6 bases, with 5 bases left between them. CDR1 is SNHLY, CDR2 FYNNEI, per germline. This CDR3 region has 11 residues. CDR3 sequence reads: CASSLYEKLFF. The CDR3 DNA reads TGTGCCAGCAGCCTCTATGAAAAACTGTTTTTT.

V usage is TRBV12-3 or TRBV12-4 and J usage is TRBJ2-7, with D possibly called TRBD1 or TRBD2 (5 bases each). This CDR3 comprises 13 residues. V shed 6 bases and J shed 6 bases, with 15 bases lying between them. The chain's CDR3 is CASSQGPVGEQYV. The CDR3 bases are TGTGCCAGCAGCCAGGGACCGGTCGGCGAGCAGTACGTC.

V gene TRBV20-1 combines with J gene TRBJ1-2; D is undetermined. There are 15 residues in the CDR3. Trimming left V 2 bases short and J 0 bases short, with 13 bases between. Germline V CDR1 and CDR2: DFQATT, SNEGSKA (reference sequence). Here the CDR3 reads CSARKAGLTNYGYTF. CDR3 coding DNA: TGCAGTGCTAGAAAGGCAGGCCTCACTAACTATGGCTACACCTTC.

The chain uses TRBV9 and TRBJ1-1, with D possibly being TRBD1 (5 bases). Trimming shortened V by 2 bases and J by 2 bases, and 13 bases separated the two germline ends. This CDR3 is built from 15 residues. The germline V gene has CDR1 SGDLS and CDR2 YYNGEE. The CDR3 DNA follows: TGTGCCAGCAGCGTTGAAGGGGTCTTAAACACTGAAGCTTTCTTT. It translates to CASSVEGVLNTEAFF.

The J gene is TRBJ1-2, the V gene TRBV7-8, with TRBD1 matching 10 bases. The V segment lost 2 bases and the J segment 7 bases; nucleotides outside the gene matches: 7. Germline lookup yields CDR1 SGHVS and CDR2 FQNEAQ. The CDR3 is 15 amino acids. CDR3 sequence reads: CASSLRLGQGFGYTF. DNA for the CDR3: TGTGCCAGCAGCTTAAGGTTGGGACAGGGGTTTGGCTACACCTTC.

A remark on this clonotype: Since the CDR3 does not end with the conserved phenylalanine or tryptophan, this likely comes from a read error. V gene TRBV4-3 combines with J gene TRBJ1-3, with D perhaps TRBD1 (5 bases). The CDR3 length is 15 residues. Trimming shortened V by 0 bases and J by 2 bases, and 8 bases separated the two germline ends. CDR1 LGHNA and CDR2 YSLEER come from the germline V gene. CDR3 DNA: TGCGCCAGCAGCCAAGATGCAGGGACTGGAAACACCATATATCTT. Amino acids: CASSQDAGTGNTIYL.

The chain recombines TRBV29-1 with TRBJ1-1; TRBD1 matches at 10 bases. This CDR3 has 16 amino acids. V dropped 4 bases and J dropped 0; count of bases not matched to a gene: 8. Germline CDR1 SQVTM, CDR2 ANQGSEA. The DNA for the CDR3 is TGCAGCGTTGGGGGGACAGGGGTTGGGATGAACACTGAAGCTTTCTTT. Its translation: CSVGGTGVGMNTEAFF.

V gene TRBV2 combines with J gene TRBJ1-2; TRBD1 matches 9 bases. The CDR3 consists of 15 residues. Germline loops: CDR1 SNHLY, CDR2 FYNNEI. V trimming: 6 bases; J trimming: 7 bases; junction bases outside the gene matches: 12. CDR3 region: CASSTGTGNPTGYTF. The CDR3 DNA is TGTGCCAGCAGCACCGGGACAGGGAATCCTACTGGCTACACCTTC.

This chain joins TRBV20-1 and TRBJ2-5, with D hard to call. V was cut by 0 bases and J by 3 bases, with 11 bases left in between. In germline, CDR1 is DFQATT, CDR2 SNEGSKA (reference sequence). The CDR3 loop spans 14 amino acids. The CDR3 is CSARDLRNEETQYF. CDR3 DNA: TGCAGTGCTAGAGATCTCCGGAACGAAGAGACCCAGTACTTC.

V and J are TRBV10-2 and TRBJ2-7; tentatively, D is TRBD1 (6 bases). CDR1 is WSHSY and CDR2 is SAAADI in the germline V gene. The CDR3 runs 13 residues. V lost 6 bases and J 3 bases, leaving 12 bases between the germline ends. Here the CDR3 reads CASSLGQFYEQYV. DNA for the CDR3: TGCGCCAGCAGCCTCGGACAGTTCTACGAGCAGTACGTC.

The genes are TRBV10-3 and TRBJ2-7; unclear D gene. The V and J ends lost 10 bases and 7 bases respectively, with 14 bases between them. The CDR3 consists of 11 residues. From germline, CDR1 is ENHRY and CDR2 SYGVKD. The CDR3 loop is CATSDGVEQYF. The CDR3 nucleotides read TGTGCCACCTCGGACGGAGTTGAGCAGTACTTC.

This sequence joins TRBV7-9 and TRBJ1-5, with D possibly TRBD1 on 5 matching bases. The CDR3 consists of 15 residues. Germline V gene data show CDR1 as SEHNR and CDR2 as FQNEAQ (reference sequence). Trimming pared 8 bases from V and 7 bases from J, leaving 21 bases between. Here the CDR3 reads CASQEGGAETQPQHF. The CDR3 DNA reads TGTGCCAGCCAGGAGGGAGGGGCGGAAACGCAGCCCCAGCATTTT.

J is TRBJ2-1 and V is TRBV4-2, with 7 bases identical to TRBD2. V lost 2 bases, J lost 7 bases, and 5 bases stayed unmatched. The CDR3 consists of 14 residues. Per germline, CDR1 LGHNA and CDR2 YNFKEQ. The CDR3 spells CASSQLRGENEQFF. In DNA form, the CDR3 reads TGTGCCAGCAGCCAACTCCGGGGGGAGAATGAGCAGTTCTTC.

The chain links TRBV7-9 to TRBJ2-3; unclear D gene. V lost 5 bases and J 2 bases, leaving 8 bases between the germline ends. This CDR3 has 13 residues. Germline V gene sequence: CDR1 SEHNR, CDR2 FQNEAQ (reference sequence). CDR3 bases: TGTGCCAGCAGCGCTTCTATCACAGATACGCAGTATTTT. It translates to CASSASITDTQYF.

The J gene is TRBJ2-5, the V gene TRBV20-1, with TRBD1 matching 12 bases. V was clipped by 1 base and J by 5 bases; unmatched bases: 11. Germline values: CDR1 DFQATT, CDR2 SNEGSKA (reference sequence). The CDR3 extends over 17 amino acids. The CDR3: CSARGVGTGGQWETQYF. CDR3 coding DNA: TGCAGTGCTAGAGGGGTGGGGACAGGGGGCCAATGGGAGACCCAGTACTTC.

The chain carries TRBV9 and TRBJ1-6; TRBD1 might be the D (5 bases). CDR1 and CDR2 (germline): SGDLS, YYNGEE. The CDR3 is 13 residues long. V was cut by 4 bases and J by 11 bases, with 13 bases left in between. This CDR3 reads CASSQGTNTPLHF. DNA for the CDR3: TGTGCCAGCAGCCAGGGAACAAATACACCCCTCCACTTT.

This clonotype has only a few counts. V gene TRBV20-1 combines with J gene TRBJ2-2, with D hard to call. The germline CDR1 and CDR2 sequences are DFQATT and SNEGSKA (reference sequence). V dropped 0 bases and J dropped 4 bases, with 12 bases sitting between them. The CDR3 has 15 residues. CDR3 protein: CSARDKGWRTGELFF. In nucleotides, the CDR3 is TGCAGTGCTAGAGATAAGGGATGGCGCACCGGGGAGCTGTTTTTT.

The CDR3 here is CASSLVGGEGGGKLFF. The CDR3 DNA reads TGCGCCAGCAGCCTAGTTGGAGGGGAGGGTGGAGGGAAACTGTTTTTT. The chain carries TRBV4-1 and TRBJ1-4, with a weak D call TRBD1 (5 bases). The germline gives CDR1 MGHRA, CDR2 YSYEKL. The CDR3 sequence is 16 residues long. Trimming removed 4 bases from V and 11 bases from J, with 23 bases in between.

J is TRBJ1-2 and V is TRBV19; D remains unclear. Germline assignment: CDR1 LNHDA and CDR2 SQIVND (reference sequence). V was trimmed by 3 bases and J by 0 bases, leaving 8 bases between them. This CDR3 contains 14 residues. This chain's CDR3 is CASSMLGTNYGYTF. CDR3 bases: TGTGCCAGTAGTATGCTGGGGACTAACTATGGCTACACCTTC.